Given below is one TCR beta chain in context. Clones were read by immunoSEQ multiplex PCR, and TCRdb kept only the in-frame ones, dropping some. Of 70,000 to 90,000 clones in the sample, around 80% are singletons; the top ten hold roughly 9.5%. The V and J ends lost 6 bases and 3 bases respectively, with 14 bases between them. The CDR3 has 15 amino acids. The V gene's germline CDR1 is MRHNA and CDR2 SNTAGT. This specimen comes from a study of PD-L1 blockade in urothelial cancer. Study overall: Male sex and bladder-origin urothelial cancer were recorded for about nine tenths of the roughly 29 patients. Each patient had 0 to 3 earlier chemotherapy regimens. Blood samples had a median of approximately 150,000 T cells, 83,000 or so unique TCRs, and clonality 0.08 to 0.09.

The TCR sequence derives from a man aged 70-80 years with urothelial cancer. V gene TRBV6-4 combines with J gene TRBJ2-2; possible D gene TRBD2, 7 bases. The material sequenced was PBMCs, taken around atezolizumab (anti-PD-L1) treatment. The DNA of the CDR3 is TGTGCCAGCAGGGGGGCGGGAGTCTACACCGGGGAGCTGTTTTTT. Translated: CASRGAGVYTGELFF.